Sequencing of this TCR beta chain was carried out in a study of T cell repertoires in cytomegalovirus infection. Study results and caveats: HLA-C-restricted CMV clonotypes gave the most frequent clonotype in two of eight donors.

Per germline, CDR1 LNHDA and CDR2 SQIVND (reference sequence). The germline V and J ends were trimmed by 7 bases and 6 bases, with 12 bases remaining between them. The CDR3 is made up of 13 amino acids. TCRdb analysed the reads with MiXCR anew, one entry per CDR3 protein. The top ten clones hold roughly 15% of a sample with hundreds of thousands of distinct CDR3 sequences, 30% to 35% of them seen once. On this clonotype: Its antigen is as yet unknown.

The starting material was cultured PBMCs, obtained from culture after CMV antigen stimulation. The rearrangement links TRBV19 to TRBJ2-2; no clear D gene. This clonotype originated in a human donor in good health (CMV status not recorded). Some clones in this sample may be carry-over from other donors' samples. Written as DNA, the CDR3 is TGTGCCAGTAAGAGTCCGGGTGCCGGGGAGCTGTTTTTT. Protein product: CASKSPGAGELFF.